The T cell receptor beta chain described here comes from a study of T cells expressing NK-cell markers. As for the study in general: From sorted CD3+CD56+NKG2C+, CD3+CD56+NKG2C- and CD3+CD56-NKG2C+ T cells came the TCR beta repertoires.

TCR beta cDNA was generated via 5'RACE template switching incorporating UMIs. Reprocessing the 5' RACE reads, TCRdb reports a single entry for every CDR3 protein and omits DNA. Across some 410,000 distinct CDR3 sequences, the top ten clones capture 6% to 9.5% of the sample. CDR3 length: 14 residues. The receptor's source is a woman aged 18-69 years in good health. Specimen: blood T cells: a sorted CD56 or NKG2C T cell subset, CD4+ or CD8+ T cells, or bulk PBMC T cells (not recorded which). The chain recombines TRBV12-3 or TRBV12-4 with TRBJ1-2; TCRdb's D gene call, TRBD1, goes unchecked for lack of DNA. The chain's CDR3 is CASRSRQGNYGYTF.